This T cell receptor beta chain was sequenced in a study of T cells in tumors after PD-1 blockade. The wider study: Patients had no prior checkpoint blockade, systemic immunosuppressants, or anti-cancer therapy within 4 weeks. A subset received ongoing vismodegib 150 mg daily alongside anti-PD-1 therapy.

With 3 bases removed from V and 5 bases from J, the gap between germline ends came to 11 bases. CDR3 length: 14 residues. Looked up from germline, CDR1 is SEHNR and CDR2 is FQNEAQ (reference sequence). TCRdb's copy holds only in-frame clones and misses some; the assay was immunoSEQ multiplex PCR. Of about 59,000 clones in the sample, just under 80% were seen once. The starting material was PBMCs, obtained before anti-PD-1 treatment. The chain couples TRBV7-9 to TRBJ1-5, with TRBD1 as a possible D gene (5 bases). This receptor was obtained from a human donor with basal cell carcinoma. The CDR3 coding sequence is TGTGCCAGCAGCTTCGGATCAGGGTATCAGCCCCAGCATTTT. Protein product: CASSFGSGYQPQHF.